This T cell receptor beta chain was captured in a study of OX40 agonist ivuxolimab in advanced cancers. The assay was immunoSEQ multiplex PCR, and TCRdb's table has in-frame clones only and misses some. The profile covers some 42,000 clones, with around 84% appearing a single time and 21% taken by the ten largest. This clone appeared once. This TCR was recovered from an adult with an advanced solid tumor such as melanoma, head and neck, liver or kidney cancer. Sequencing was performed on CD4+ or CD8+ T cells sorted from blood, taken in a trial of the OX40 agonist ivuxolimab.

Here the CDR3 reads CASSQDITGRNTEAFF. In nucleotides, the CDR3 is TGTGCCAGCAGCCAAGACATTACTGGCAGGAACACTGAAGCTTTCTTT. V is TRBV5-4 and J is TRBJ1-1; no clear D. V dropped 4 bases and J dropped 1 base, with 17 bases sitting between them. The CDR3 spans 16 residues. Germline V lookup: CDR1 SGHNT, CDR2 YYREEE (reference sequence).